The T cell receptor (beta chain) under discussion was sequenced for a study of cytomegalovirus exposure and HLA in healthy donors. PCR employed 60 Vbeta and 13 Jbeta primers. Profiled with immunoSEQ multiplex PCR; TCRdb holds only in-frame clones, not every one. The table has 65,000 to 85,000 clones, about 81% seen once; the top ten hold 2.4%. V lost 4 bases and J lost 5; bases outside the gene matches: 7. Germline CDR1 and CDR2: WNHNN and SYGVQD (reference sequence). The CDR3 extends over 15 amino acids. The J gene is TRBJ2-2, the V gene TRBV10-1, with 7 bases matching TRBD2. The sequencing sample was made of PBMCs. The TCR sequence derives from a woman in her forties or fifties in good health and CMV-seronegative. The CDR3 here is CASSVGGSGTGELFF. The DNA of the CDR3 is TGCGCCAGCAGTGTTGGCGGGAGTGGTACCGGGGAGCTGTTTTTT.